These 26 T cell receptor beta chains came from one sample sequenced in a study of cytomegalovirus exposure and HLA in healthy donors. A multiplex PCR was run with 60 Vbeta primers and 13 Jbeta primers. Assay: immunoSEQ multiplex PCR; the TCRdb copy retains only in-frame clones and omits some. The sample has 150,000 or so clones, around 80% seen once. Sequenced: PBMCs. These receptors were obtained from a man younger than 35 in good health and CMV-seropositive.

The chain employs TRBV27 and TRBJ1-4; D is unclear. The CDR3 length is 13 residues. Germline V CDR1 and CDR2: MNHEY, SMNVEV (reference sequence). V was trimmed by 4 bases and J by 9 bases, leaving 12 bases between them. Here the CDR3 reads CASSYGVRKKLFF. The CDR3 DNA reads as TGTGCCAGCAGTTACGGGGTGAGGAAAAAACTGTTTTTT. The full variable domain, in which reference TRBV27 and TRBJ1-4 provide the parts outside the CDR3, is EAQVTQNPRYLITVTGKKLTVTCSQNMNHEYMSWYRQDPGLGLRQIYYSMNVEVTDKGDVPEGYKVSRKEKRNFPLILESPSPNQTSLYFCASSYGVRKKLFFGSGTQLSVL.

The chain recombines TRBV28 with TRBJ2-7; the match to TRBD2 covers 8 bases. This CDR3 contains 19 residues. V was pared by 5 bases and J by 7 bases, with 25 bases of the junction left unmatched. CDR1 MDHEN and CDR2 SYDVKM come from the germline V gene. The CDR3 protein is CASSPSPLPGLAEREEQYF. The CDR3, as DNA: TGTGCCAGCAGTCCAAGCCCCCTTCCTGGACTAGCAGAAAGAGAAGAGCAGTACTTC.

This clone was recorded a few times. The chain uses TRBV19 and TRBJ1-2, with D unresolved. The length of the CDR3 is 12 residues. V lost 10 bases to trimming and J lost 8 bases, with 17 bases between them. From germline, CDR1 is LNHDA and CDR2 SQIVND (reference sequence). The CDR3 DNA sequence: TGTGCCATCCTGGAGCCGTTGAAAGGCTACACCTTC. The encoded protein is CAILEPLKGYTF.

V is TRBV2 and J is TRBJ1-1; 12 bases agree with TRBD1. The CDR3 covers 16 residues. CDR1 SNHLY and CDR2 FYNNEI come from the germline V gene. V was clipped by 6 bases and J by 11 bases; unmatched bases: 16. Written as DNA, the CDR3 is TGTGCCAGCAGCGGGTGGACCGGGACAGGGGGCGGGGGTGCTTTCTTT. Amino acid sequence: CASSGWTGTGGGGAFF.

The chain recombines TRBV5-1 with TRBJ2-5, with a tentative D call TRBD2 (5 bases). The V end was cut by 5 bases, the J end by 5 bases, with 10 bases between. Germline CDR1 reads SGHRS; CDR2 reads YFSETQ. CDR3 length: 12 amino acids. The CDR3 DNA reads as TGCGCCAGCAGGGAGGTTTCGGAGACCCAGTACTTC. This sequence encodes CASREVSETQYF.

This chain uses TRBV5-1 with TRBJ2-7; no firm D call. V lost 4 bases and J 6 bases, leaving 14 bases between the germline ends. This CDR3 region has 13 residues. Per the germline V gene, CDR1 is SGHRS and CDR2 is YFSETQ. The CDR3 reads CASSPPGWPEQYF. In DNA, the CDR3 is TGCGCCAGCAGCCCCCCCGGGTGGCCCGAGCAGTACTTC.

The J gene is TRBJ2-7, the V gene TRBV4-1; the D gene is possibly TRBD1 (6 bases). This CDR3 has 18 amino acids. The V and J ends lost 3 bases and 2 bases respectively, with 23 bases between them. The V gene's germline CDR1 is MGHRA and CDR2 YSYEKL. The CDR3 nucleotides are TGCGCCAGCAGCCAGGGAACTCCGGGACAACTGGGAGCCTACGAGCAGTACTTC. Amino acids: CASSQGTPGQLGAYEQYF.

The chain is built from TRBV7-8 and TRBJ2-2; TRBD2 might be the D (5 bases). The V end was cut by 1 base, the J end by 4 bases, with 13 bases between. The germline V gene encodes CDR1 SGHVS and CDR2 FQNEAQ. This CDR3 comprises 16 residues. This CDR3 is CASSLDARRSTGELFF. The CDR3 region has the DNA TGTGCCAGCAGCTTAGACGCCAGGAGGAGCACCGGGGAGCTGTTTTTT.

The chain links TRBV29-1 to TRBJ2-2; 10 nucleotides align to TRBD1. The CDR3 runs 14 residues. The V gene end was trimmed by 5 bases and the J gene end by 7 bases; junction bases not matched to a gene: 7. Germline CDR1 is SQVTM and CDR2 is ANQGSEA. The CDR3 protein is CSVRTGGNIGELFF. In DNA form, the CDR3 reads TGCAGCGTTCGGACAGGGGGAAATATCGGGGAGCTGTTTTTT.

V is TRBV10-2 and J is TRBJ2-3, with a possible D match to TRBD2 (6 bases). Trimming cost V 6 bases and J 2 bases, with 12 bases left between them. This CDR3 contains 14 residues. In germline, CDR1 is WSHSY, CDR2 SAAADI. The CDR3 protein is CASRGGVHTDTQYF. CDR3 in DNA: TGCGCCAGCAGAGGCGGGGTCCACACAGATACGCAGTATTTT.

The chain joins TRBV5-8 to TRBJ2-2; 9 positions agree with TRBD2. The CDR3 covers 16 residues. Germline trimming cut 4 bases from V and 2 bases from J; bases unmatched to any gene: 6. Germline V lookup: CDR1 SGHTS, CDR2 YDEGEE. The CDR3 nucleotides are TGTGCCAGCAGCCTCAAGGGACTAGCAAACACCGGGGAGCTGTTTTTT. This gives the protein CASSLKGLANTGELFF.

V is TRBV4-1 and J is TRBJ2-7; tentatively, D is TRBD1 (6 bases). Germline CDR1 is MGHRA and CDR2 is YSYEKL. Between the trimmed V and J ends, which lost 5 bases and 5 bases, there was a span of 7 bases. This CDR3 region has 11 residues. The CDR3 spells CASSGTNEQYF. The CDR3, as DNA: TGCGCCAGCAGCGGGACAAACGAGCAGTACTTC.

This clone was counted a few times. The chain employs TRBV4-1 and TRBJ1-1; D unresolved. CDR1 and CDR2 (germline): MGHRA, YSYEKL. The CDR3 has 15 amino acids. V shed 1 base and J shed 2 bases, with 11 bases lying between them. CDR3 region: CASSQGLQENTEAFF. The CDR3 DNA sequence: TGCGCCAGCAGCCAAGGGCTTCAGGAAAACACTGAAGCTTTCTTT.

This clone occurred once. The chain recombines TRBV7-9 with TRBJ1-1, with 7 bases lining up with TRBD1. The CDR3 contains 15 residues. Germline V lookup: CDR1 SEHNR, CDR2 FQNEAQ (reference sequence). V shed 1 base and J 3 bases; nucleotides not matched to a gene: 5. CDR3 in DNA: TGTGCCAGCAGCTTAGAAGGGGGCTATTACACTGAAGCTTTCTTT. This gives the protein CASSLEGGYYTEAFF.

The table lists this clone with a few counts. The chain is built from TRBV6-5 and TRBJ1-2; D perhaps matches TRBD1 (5 bases). The germline V gene encodes CDR1 MNHEY and CDR2 SVGAGI. The CDR3 has 14 residues. Deletions cut 6 bases from V and 4 bases from J, with 15 bases between. The CDR3 coding sequence is TGTGCCAGCAGGGGGGGTGTAGGGGTCTATGGCTACACCTTC. Encoded protein: CASRGGVGVYGYTF.

This clone was seen a single time. The V gene is TRBV11-2, the J gene TRBJ1-2; D unresolved. Germline V gene sequence: CDR1 SGHAT, CDR2 FQNNGV. The CDR3 is 12 residues long. V was pared by 1 base and J by 4 bases, with 4 bases between. DNA of the CDR3: TGTGCCAGCAGCTTAGTGAGCTATGGCTACACCTTC. Translating gives CASSLVSYGYTF.

Here the CDR3 DNA reads TGTGCCAGTGAACCCCTCGAGTACAATGAGCAGTTCTTC. This translates into CASEPLEYNEQFF. The chain joins TRBV6-1 to TRBJ2-1; D uncertain. V shed 9 bases and J shed 4 bases, with 13 bases lying between them. From germline, CDR1 is MNHNS and CDR2 SASEGT. The CDR3 has 13 amino acids.

This chain joins TRBV7-9 and TRBJ2-3; 11 nucleotides line up with TRBD2. J was trimmed by 4 bases and V by 2 bases; bases with no gene match: 5. The germline CDR1 and CDR2 sequences are SEHNR and FQNEAQ (reference sequence). There are 16 residues in the CDR3. CDR3 nucleotides: TGTGCCAGCAGCTTAATAGCGGGAGGGCAAGCAGATACGCAGTATTTT. It yields the protein CASSLIAGGQADTQYF.

This clone was recorded once. The chain links TRBV28 to TRBJ1-4; D unclear. Germline loops: CDR1 MDHEN, CDR2 SYDVKM. This CDR3 is 12 amino acids long. Trimming took 8 bases from V and 8 from J, leaving 12 bases between them. CDR3 region: CASVGREEKLFF. The CDR3, as DNA: TGTGCCAGCGTCGGGAGGGAAGAAAAACTGTTTTTT.

The rearrangement uses TRBV7-8 and TRBJ2-1; 7 positions agree with TRBD2. The CDR3 consists of 15 residues. Germline assignment: CDR1 SGHVS and CDR2 FQNEAQ. V lost 5 bases, J lost 4 bases, and 8 bases stayed unmatched. Here the CDR3 DNA reads TGTGCCAGCAGCGTCCCACTAGCGAGTTACAATGAGCAGTTCTTC. Its translation: CASSVPLASYNEQFF.

V is TRBV5-6 and J is TRBJ2-1, with D possibly matching TRBD1 (5 bases). The CDR3 length is 15 residues. Trimming took off 2 bases at V and 1 base at J, with 10 bases between the two ends. Germline V CDR1 and CDR2: SGHDT, YYEEEE. The CDR3, as DNA: TGTGCCAGCAGCTTCCCCAGGGCGTCCTACAATGAGCAGTTCTTC. Its translation: CASSFPRASYNEQFF.

The V gene is TRBV6-5, the J gene TRBJ2-1; 10 positions agree with TRBD2. Germline V lookup: CDR1 MNHEY, CDR2 SVGAGI. The CDR3 runs to 15 residues. Trimming at V came to 6 bases and at J to 4 bases, leaving 6 bases not matched to a gene. The CDR3 sequence: CASSTGTSVYNEQFF. As DNA, the CDR3 is TGTGCCAGCAGCACCGGGACTAGCGTTTACAATGAGCAGTTCTTC.

J is TRBJ2-3 and V is TRBV6-6; D call uncertain. In germline, CDR1 is MNHNY, CDR2 SVGAGI (reference sequence). This CDR3 contains 12 residues. V was trimmed by 4 bases and J by 2 bases, leaving 4 bases between them. The CDR3 nucleotides read TGTGCCAGCAGTTCCTTCACAGATACGCAGTATTTT. Encoded protein: CASSSFTDTQYF.

The V and J genes are TRBV30 and TRBJ1-5, with 8 positions matching TRBD1. With V trimmed by 3 bases and J by 4 bases, 2 bases remained unmatched. CDR1 GTSNPN and CDR2 SVGIG come from the germline V gene (reference sequence). The CDR3 sequence is 13 residues long. Here the CDR3 reads CAWRGQANQPQHF. In DNA form, the CDR3 reads TGTGCCTGGAGGGGACAGGCAAATCAGCCCCAGCATTTT.

In this sample, this clone turned up a few times. J is TRBJ1-1 and V is TRBV4-2; maybe TRBD1 (6 bases). V dropped 1 base and J dropped 8 bases, with 11 bases sitting between them. The CDR3 is 13 residues long. The germline V gene has CDR1 LGHNA and CDR2 YNFKEQ. The CDR3 sequence: CASSQGGQPEAFF. CDR3 coding DNA: TGTGCCAGCAGCCAAGGCGGACAGCCAGAAGCTTTCTTT.

This chain uses TRBV27 with TRBJ1-2; the match to TRBD1 covers 9 bases. V shed 6 bases, J shed 4 bases, and the junction held 15 bases outside the gene matches. CDR3 length: 17 residues. Germline V gene lookup returns CDR1 MNHEY and CDR2 SMNVEV (reference sequence). The CDR3 nucleotides are TGTGCCAGCAGACCCTTTCCCCGGGACAGGGAGGGCTATGGCTACACCTTC. Encoded protein: CASRPFPRDREGYGYTF.